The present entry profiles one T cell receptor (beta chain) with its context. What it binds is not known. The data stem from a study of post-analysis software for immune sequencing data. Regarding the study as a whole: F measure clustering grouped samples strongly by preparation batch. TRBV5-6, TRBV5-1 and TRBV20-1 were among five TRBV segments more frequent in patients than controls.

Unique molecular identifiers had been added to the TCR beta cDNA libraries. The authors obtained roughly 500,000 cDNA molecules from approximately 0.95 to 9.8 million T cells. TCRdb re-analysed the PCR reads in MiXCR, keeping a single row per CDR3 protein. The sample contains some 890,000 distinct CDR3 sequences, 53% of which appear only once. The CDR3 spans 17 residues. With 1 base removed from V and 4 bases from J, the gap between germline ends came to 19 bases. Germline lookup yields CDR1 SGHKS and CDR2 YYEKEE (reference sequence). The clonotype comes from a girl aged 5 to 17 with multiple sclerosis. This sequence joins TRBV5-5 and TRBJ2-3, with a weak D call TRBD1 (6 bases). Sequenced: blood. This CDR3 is CASSLFSIRGLPDTQYF. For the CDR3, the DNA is TGTGCCAGCAGCTTGTTTTCTATCAGGGGCCTCCCAGATACGCAGTATTTT.